The source of this TCR beta chain is a study of T cell repertoires in cytomegalovirus infection. The CDR3 consists of 13 residues. Per germline, CDR1 SGHNT and CDR2 YYREEE (reference sequence). V shed 2 bases and J 9 bases; nucleotides not matched to a gene: 4. TCRdb re-analysed the reads in MiXCR, keeping a single row per CDR3 protein. The table records over 200,000 distinct CDR3 sequences, 12% to 15% of them present only once. The receptor's source is a human donor in good health (CMV status not recorded). Some clones in this sample may be carry-over from other donors' samples. Sequencing was carried out using PBMCs. The chain employs TRBV5-4 and TRBJ2-7; TRBD2 aligns across 11 bases. The CDR3 nucleotides read TGTGCCAGCAGCTTTCCTAGCGGGAGGCGGCAGTACTTC. It specifies CASSFPSGRRQYF.